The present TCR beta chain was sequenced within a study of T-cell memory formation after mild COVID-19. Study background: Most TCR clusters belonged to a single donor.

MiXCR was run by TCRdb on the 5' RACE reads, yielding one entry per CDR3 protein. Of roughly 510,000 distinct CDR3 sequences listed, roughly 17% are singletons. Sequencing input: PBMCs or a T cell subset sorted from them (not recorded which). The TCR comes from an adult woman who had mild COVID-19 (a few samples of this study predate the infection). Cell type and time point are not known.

The CDR3 here is CASSERGTSGGMEYF. CDR3 nucleotide sequence: TGTGCCAGCAGTGAAAGGGGGACTAGCGGGGGAATGGAGTACTTC. The chain links TRBV2 to TRBJ2-7, with TRBD2 matching over 14 bases. V trimming: 2 bases; J trimming: 11 bases; junction bases outside the gene matches: 8. The CDR3 sequence is 15 residues long. Germline V gene data show CDR1 as SNHLY and CDR2 as FYNNEI.